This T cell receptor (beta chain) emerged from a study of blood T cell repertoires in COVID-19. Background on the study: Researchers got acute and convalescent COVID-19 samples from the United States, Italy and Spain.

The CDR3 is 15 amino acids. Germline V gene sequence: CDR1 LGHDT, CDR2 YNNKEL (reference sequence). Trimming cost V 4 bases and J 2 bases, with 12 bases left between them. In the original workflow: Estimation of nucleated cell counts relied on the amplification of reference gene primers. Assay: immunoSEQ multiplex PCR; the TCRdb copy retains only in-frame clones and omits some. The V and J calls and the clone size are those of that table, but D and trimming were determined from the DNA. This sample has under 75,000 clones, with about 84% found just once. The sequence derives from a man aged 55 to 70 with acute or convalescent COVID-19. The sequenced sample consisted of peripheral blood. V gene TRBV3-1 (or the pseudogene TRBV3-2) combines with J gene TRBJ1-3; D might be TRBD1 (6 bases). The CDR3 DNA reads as TGTGCCAGCAGCCTTACAGGGTTTCCTGGAAACACCATATATTTT. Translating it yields CASSLTGFPGNTIYF.